This T cell receptor (beta chain) originates from a study of T cells in tumors and immune-related adverse events. V was pared by 5 bases and J by 1 base, with 7 bases between. Germline-derived CDR1 and CDR2 are SQVTM and ANQGSEA. This CDR3 comprises 12 residues. Here immunoSEQ multiplex PCR was the method, and the copy in TCRdb shows in-frame clones only, minus some. The sample lists 6,500 to 10,000 clones; less than 95% were seen once. This sample comprised lymph node tissue, obtained from a patient treated with anti-PD-1 therapy. This chain links TRBV29-1 with TRBJ2-3, with D uncertain. This TCR derives from a female donor with metastatic renal cell carcinoma. In DNA form, the CDR3 reads TGCAGCGTTAAGGGTGGCACAGATACGCAGTATTTT. This gives the protein CSVKGGTDTQYF.